Shown below are 8 T cell receptor beta chains from a single sample sequenced in a study of blood T cell repertoires in COVID-19. The method was immunoSEQ multiplex PCR; TCRdb's version includes in-frame clones alone and lacks a portion of them. The sample has 150,000 to 170,000 clones, about four fifths seen once. The sample taken for sequencing was peripheral blood. Every receptor here comes from a woman aged 80 or over with acute or convalescent COVID-19.

The genes are TRBV11-2 and TRBJ1-1; unclear D gene. CDR1 is SGHAT, CDR2 FQNNGV, per germline. The CDR3 loop spans 14 amino acids. With 1 base removed from V and 5 bases from J, the gap between germline ends came to 11 bases. CDR3 loop: CASSLVDGGTEAFF. The CDR3 DNA sequence: TGTGCCAGCAGCTTAGTGGATGGAGGGACTGAAGCTTTCTTT.

This clone was observed a single time. V gene TRBV27 combines with J gene TRBJ1-6; a weak D match, TRBD1 (6 bases). The CDR3 is 15 amino acids. V lost 4 bases and J lost 5, with 12 bases in between. Germline V gene sequence: CDR1 MNHEY, CDR2 SMNVEV (reference sequence). The CDR3 spells CASSSYTGNNSPLHF. The CDR3, as DNA: TGTGCCAGCAGTTCCTACACAGGGAATAATTCACCCCTCCACTTT.

The chain joins TRBV27 to TRBJ2-5, with 11 bases lining up with TRBD2. This CDR3 spans 17 amino acids. Germline V gene sequence: CDR1 MNHEY, CDR2 SMNVEV (reference sequence). Trimming removed 5 bases from V and 4 bases from J; junction bases left unmatched: 12. DNA for the CDR3: TGTGCCAGCAGTCCTTACCCCCTAGCGGGGGGAGGAGAGACCCAGTACTTC. It translates to CASSPYPLAGGGETQYF.

This sequence joins TRBV29-1 and TRBJ1-1; 9 positions agree with TRBD1. The CDR3 contains 12 residues. Germline V gives CDR1 SQVTM, CDR2 ANQGSEA. The ends lost 4 bases at V and 4 bases at J; junction bases unmatched: 1. The CDR3 reads CSVGQGGTEAFF. As DNA, the CDR3 is TGCAGCGTTGGACAGGGGGGCACTGAAGCTTTCTTT.

The chain employs TRBV7-2 and TRBJ1-3; D not resolved. The germline CDR1 and CDR2 sequences are SGHTA and FQGNSA. CDR3 length equals 16 residues. The ends were cut back, 4 bases at V and 2 bases at J, with 15 bases in the middle. DNA for the CDR3: TGTGCCAGCAGCTCAGGCAGCCTGATAACTGGAAACACCATATATTTT. It translates to CASSSGSLITGNTIYF.

This chain links TRBV6-2 or TRBV6-3 with TRBJ1-5; D not certain. Trimming stripped 5 bases from V and 7 bases from J, with 12 bases between. There are 13 residues in the CDR3. Looked up from germline, CDR1 is MNHEY and CDR2 is SVGEGT. The CDR3 DNA is TGTGCCAGCAGTAGTCCAGTGATGCAGCCCCAGCATTTT. As protein: CASSSPVMQPQHF.

The CDR3 region has the DNA TGCGCCAGCAGCCAAGAGACAGCCTTGAACACTGAAGCTTTCTTT. Translation: CASSQETALNTEAFF. The chain has TRBV4-1 and TRBJ1-1; D possibly corresponds to TRBD1 (5 bases). Germline values: CDR1 MGHRA, CDR2 YSYEKL. V dropped 0 bases and J dropped 0 bases, with 8 bases sitting between them. The CDR3 loop spans 15 amino acids.

The CDR3, as DNA: TGTGCCAGCAGTTTCCGAGGACAGATAGACCAGCATTTT. Translation gives CASSFRGQIDQHF. This chain links TRBV27 with TRBJ1-5, with D tentatively TRBD1 (6 bases). Germline loops: CDR1 MNHEY, CDR2 SMNVEV (reference sequence). The V end was cut by 3 bases, the J end by 12 bases, with 15 bases between. The CDR3 contains 13 residues.